Listed below are T cell receptor beta chains from one sample, sequenced in a study of T cell changes during pregnancy in multiple sclerosis. Produced via immunoSEQ multiplex PCR; TCRdb's table is partial and in-frame only. The sample includes about 41,000 clones, more than 85% of them seen just once. Specimen: CD8+ T cells from peripheral blood mononuclear cells, collected in the third trimester of pregnancy. These receptors were taken from a female donor with multiple sclerosis, enrolled in a pregnancy study. Both conserved end residues are part of each CDR3.

CDR3aa	len	v_gene	j_gene
CASSLGGDLYTF	12	TRBV7-2	TRBJ1-2
CAWAEREFNEQFF	13	TRBV30	TRBJ2-1
CASRDRTSTYEQYF	14	TRBV28	TRBJ2-7
CASSNQGLAEYEQYF	15	TRBV7-9	TRBJ2-7
CASSQTTGDLTEAFF	15	TRBV7-3	TRBJ1-1
CAWSVGMNTEAFF	13	TRBV30	TRBJ1-1
CASSTPLSGRGEQYF	15	TRBV11-2	TRBJ2-7
CASSLLLGQPQHF	13	TRBV7-2	TRBJ1-5
CASSPRQGSGIQYF	14	TRBV11-3	TRBJ2-4
CASSLSGPNQPQHF	14	TRBV28	TRBJ1-5